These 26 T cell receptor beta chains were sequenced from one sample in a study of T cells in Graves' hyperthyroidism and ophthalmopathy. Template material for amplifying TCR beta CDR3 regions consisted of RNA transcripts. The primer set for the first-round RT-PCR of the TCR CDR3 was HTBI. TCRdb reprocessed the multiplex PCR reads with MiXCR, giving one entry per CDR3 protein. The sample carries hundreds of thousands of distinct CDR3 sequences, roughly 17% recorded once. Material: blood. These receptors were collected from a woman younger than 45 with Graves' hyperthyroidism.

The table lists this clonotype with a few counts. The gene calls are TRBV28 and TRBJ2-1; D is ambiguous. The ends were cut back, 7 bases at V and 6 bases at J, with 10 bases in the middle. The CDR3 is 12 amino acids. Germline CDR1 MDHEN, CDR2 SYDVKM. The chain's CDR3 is CASTIGFNEQFF. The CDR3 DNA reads TGTGCCAGCACCATAGGGTTCAATGAGCAGTTCTTC.

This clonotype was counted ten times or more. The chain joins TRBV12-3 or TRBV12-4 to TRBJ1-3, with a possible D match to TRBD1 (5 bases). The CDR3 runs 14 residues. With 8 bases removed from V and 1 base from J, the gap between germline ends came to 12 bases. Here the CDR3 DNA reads TGTGCCAGCGCGACGACAGCATCTGGAAACACCATATATTTT. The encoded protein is CASATTASGNTIYF.

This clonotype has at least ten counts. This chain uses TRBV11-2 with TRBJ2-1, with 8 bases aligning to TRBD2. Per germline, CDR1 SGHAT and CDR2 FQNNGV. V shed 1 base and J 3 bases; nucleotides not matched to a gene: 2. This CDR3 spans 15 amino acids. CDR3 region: CASSLASGGYNEQFF. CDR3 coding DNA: TGTGCCAGCAGCTTAGCCAGCGGGGGCTACAATGAGCAGTTCTTC.

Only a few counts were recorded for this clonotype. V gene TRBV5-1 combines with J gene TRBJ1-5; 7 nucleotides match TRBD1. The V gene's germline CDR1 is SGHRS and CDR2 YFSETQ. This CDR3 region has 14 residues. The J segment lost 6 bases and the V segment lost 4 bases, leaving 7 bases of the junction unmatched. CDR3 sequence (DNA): TGCGCCAGCAGCGCCGGGACAGCGGGTCAGCCCCAGCATTTT. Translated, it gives CASSAGTAGQPQHF.

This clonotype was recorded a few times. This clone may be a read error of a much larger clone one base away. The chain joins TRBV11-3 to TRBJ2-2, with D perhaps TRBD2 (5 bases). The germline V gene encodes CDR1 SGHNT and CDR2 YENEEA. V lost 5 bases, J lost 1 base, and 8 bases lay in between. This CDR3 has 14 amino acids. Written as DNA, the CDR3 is TGTGCCAGCAGCCCGGACTGGAACACCGGGGAGCTGTTTTTT. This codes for CASSPDWNTGELFF.

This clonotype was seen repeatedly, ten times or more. DNA of the CDR3: TGTGCCAGCAGCGAGCGGGAGAGCCCCCCTCTGGAGCAGTACTTC. This codes for CASSERESPPLEQYF. The J gene is TRBJ2-7, the V gene TRBV6-1; 8 bases are a match to TRBD2. Germline lookup yields CDR1 MNHNS and CDR2 SASEGT. Trimming at V came to 6 bases and at J to 7 bases, leaving 14 bases not matched to a gene. The CDR3 contains 15 residues.

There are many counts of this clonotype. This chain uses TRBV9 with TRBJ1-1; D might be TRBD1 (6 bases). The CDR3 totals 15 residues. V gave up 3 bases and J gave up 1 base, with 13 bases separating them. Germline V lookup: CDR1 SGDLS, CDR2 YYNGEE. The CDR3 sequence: CASSEEQGRNTEAFF. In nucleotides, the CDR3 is TGTGCCAGCAGCGAGGAACAGGGTCGGAACACTGAAGCTTTCTTT.

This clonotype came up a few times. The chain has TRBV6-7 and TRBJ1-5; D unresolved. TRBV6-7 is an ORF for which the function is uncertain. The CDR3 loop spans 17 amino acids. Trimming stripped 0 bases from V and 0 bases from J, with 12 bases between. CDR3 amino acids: CASSYSKIAVSNQPQHF. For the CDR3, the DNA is TGTGCCAGCAGTTACTCGAAAATAGCGGTTAGCAATCAGCCCCAGCATTTT.

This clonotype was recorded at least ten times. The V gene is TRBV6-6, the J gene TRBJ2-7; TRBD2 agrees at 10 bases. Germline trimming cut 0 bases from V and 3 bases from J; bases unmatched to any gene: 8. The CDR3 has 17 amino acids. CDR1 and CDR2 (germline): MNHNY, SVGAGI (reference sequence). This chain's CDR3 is CASSYSASGSSLYEQYF. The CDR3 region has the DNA TGTGCCAGCAGTTACTCGGCTAGCGGGAGTTCCCTCTACGAGCAGTACTTC.

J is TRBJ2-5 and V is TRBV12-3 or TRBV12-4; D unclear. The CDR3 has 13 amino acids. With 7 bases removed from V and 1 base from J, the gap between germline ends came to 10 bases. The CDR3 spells CASTPTAQETQYF. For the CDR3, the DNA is TGTGCCAGCACCCCAACGGCCCAAGAGACCCAGTACTTC.

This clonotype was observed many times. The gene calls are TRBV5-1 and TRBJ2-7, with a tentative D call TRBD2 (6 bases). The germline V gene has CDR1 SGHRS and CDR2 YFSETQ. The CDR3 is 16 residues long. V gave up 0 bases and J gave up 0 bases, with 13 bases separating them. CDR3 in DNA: TGCGCCAGCAGCTTGGGGGGACTCCCGAGCTCCTACGAGCAGTACTTC. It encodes CASSLGGLPSSYEQYF.

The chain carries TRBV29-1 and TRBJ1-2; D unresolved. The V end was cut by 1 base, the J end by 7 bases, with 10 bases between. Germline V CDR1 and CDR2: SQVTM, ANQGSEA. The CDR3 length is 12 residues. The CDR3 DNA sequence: TGCAGCGTTGAAGTACAGCTCGCTGGCTACACCTTC. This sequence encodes CSVEVQLAGYTF.

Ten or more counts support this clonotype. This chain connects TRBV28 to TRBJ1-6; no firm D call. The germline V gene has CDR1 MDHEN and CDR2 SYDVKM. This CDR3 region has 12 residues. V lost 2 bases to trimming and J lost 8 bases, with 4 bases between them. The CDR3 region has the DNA TGTGCCAGCAGTTTAGCGGATTCACCCCTCCACTTT. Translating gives CASSLADSPLHF.

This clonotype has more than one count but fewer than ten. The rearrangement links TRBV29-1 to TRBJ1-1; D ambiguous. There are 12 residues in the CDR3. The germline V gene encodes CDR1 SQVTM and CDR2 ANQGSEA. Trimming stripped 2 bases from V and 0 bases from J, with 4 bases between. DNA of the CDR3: TGCAGCGTTGAATTCCTGAACACTGAAGCTTTCTTT. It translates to CSVEFLNTEAFF.

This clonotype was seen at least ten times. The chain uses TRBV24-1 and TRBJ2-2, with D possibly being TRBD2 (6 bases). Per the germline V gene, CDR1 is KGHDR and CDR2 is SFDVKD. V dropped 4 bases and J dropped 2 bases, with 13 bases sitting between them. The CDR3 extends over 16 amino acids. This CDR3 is CATSDLGTFNTGELFF. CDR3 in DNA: TGTGCCACCAGTGACCTCGGGACTTTCAACACCGGGGAGCTGTTTTTT.

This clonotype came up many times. The CDR3, as DNA: TGTGCCAGCAGCCCCAACCGCCGCTACGAGCAGTACTTC. This gives the protein CASSPNRRYEQYF. This chain joins TRBV25-1 and TRBJ2-7; D is ambiguous. Deletions cut 6 bases from V and 3 bases from J, with 12 bases between. The germline V gene encodes CDR1 MGHDK and CDR2 SYGVNS. The CDR3 is made up of 13 amino acids.

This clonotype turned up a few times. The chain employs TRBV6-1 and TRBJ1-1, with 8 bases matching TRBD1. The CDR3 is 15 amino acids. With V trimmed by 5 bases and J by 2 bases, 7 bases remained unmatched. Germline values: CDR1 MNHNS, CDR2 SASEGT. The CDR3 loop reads CASSKQGGVNTEAFF. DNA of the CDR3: TGTGCCAGCAGTAAACAGGGGGGAGTAAACACTGAAGCTTTCTTT.

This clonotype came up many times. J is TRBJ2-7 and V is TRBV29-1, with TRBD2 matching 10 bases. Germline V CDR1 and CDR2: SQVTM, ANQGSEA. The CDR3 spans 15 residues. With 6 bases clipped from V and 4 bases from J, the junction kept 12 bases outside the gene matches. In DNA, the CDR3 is TGCAGCGTAGAGGAGACTAGCGGGCGCCCTTACGAGCAGTACTTC. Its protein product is CSVEETSGRPYEQYF.

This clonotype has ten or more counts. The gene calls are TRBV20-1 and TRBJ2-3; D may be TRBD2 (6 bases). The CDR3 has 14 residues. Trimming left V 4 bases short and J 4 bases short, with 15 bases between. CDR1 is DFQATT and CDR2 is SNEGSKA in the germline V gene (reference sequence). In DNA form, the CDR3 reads TGCAGTGCTAAACGGGGGTTTGTGGCAGATACGCAGTATTTT. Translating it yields CSAKRGFVADTQYF.

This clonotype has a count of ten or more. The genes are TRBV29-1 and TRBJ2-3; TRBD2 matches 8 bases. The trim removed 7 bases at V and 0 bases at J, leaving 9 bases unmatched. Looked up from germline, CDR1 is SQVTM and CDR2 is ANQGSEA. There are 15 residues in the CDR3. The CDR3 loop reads CSAGGHMTSTDTQYF. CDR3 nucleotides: TGCAGCGCGGGGGGGCATATGACTAGCACAGATACGCAGTATTTT.

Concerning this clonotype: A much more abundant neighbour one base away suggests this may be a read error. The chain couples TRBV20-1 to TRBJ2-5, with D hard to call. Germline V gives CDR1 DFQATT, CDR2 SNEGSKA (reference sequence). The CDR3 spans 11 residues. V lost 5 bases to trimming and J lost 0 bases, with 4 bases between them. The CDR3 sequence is CSAAHQETQYF. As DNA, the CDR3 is TGCAGTGCTGCACACCAAGAGACCCAGTACTTC.

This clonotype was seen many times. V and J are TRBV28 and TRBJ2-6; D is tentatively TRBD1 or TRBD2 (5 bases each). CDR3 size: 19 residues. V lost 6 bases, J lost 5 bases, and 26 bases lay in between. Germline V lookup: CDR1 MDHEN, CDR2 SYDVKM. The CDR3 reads CASRRPTGTRTRWANVLTF. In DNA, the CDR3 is TGTGCCAGCAGAAGACCTACCGGGACCCGCACTCGGTGGGCCAACGTCCTGACTTTC.

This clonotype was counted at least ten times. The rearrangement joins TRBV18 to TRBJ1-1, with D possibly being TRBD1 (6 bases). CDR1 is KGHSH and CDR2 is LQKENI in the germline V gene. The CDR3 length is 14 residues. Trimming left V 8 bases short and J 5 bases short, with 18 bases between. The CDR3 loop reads CASTMGDTWTEAFF. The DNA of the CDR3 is TGTGCCAGCACTATGGGGGACACATGGACTGAAGCTTTCTTT.

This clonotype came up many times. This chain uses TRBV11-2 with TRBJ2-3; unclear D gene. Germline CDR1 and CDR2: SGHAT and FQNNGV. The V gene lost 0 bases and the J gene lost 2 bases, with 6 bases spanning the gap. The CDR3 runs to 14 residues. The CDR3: CASSLEGPTDTQYF. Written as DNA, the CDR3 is TGTGCCAGCAGCTTAGAGGGCCCCACAGATACGCAGTATTTT.

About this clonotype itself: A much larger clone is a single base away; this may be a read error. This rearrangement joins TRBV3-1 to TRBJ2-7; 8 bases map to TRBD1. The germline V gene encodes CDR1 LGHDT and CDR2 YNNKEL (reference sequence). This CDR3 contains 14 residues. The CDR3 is CASGHRDRSLEQYF. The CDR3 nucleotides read TGTGCCAGCGGCCACCGGGACAGGTCTCTTGAGCAGTACTTC.

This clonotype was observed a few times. The CDR3: CAWSTGALNTEAFF. The CDR3 DNA reads TGTGCCTGGAGTACAGGGGCTTTGAACACTGAAGCTTTCTTT. The gene calls are TRBV30 and TRBJ1-1; TRBD1 aligns across 7 bases. This CDR3 is built from 14 residues. V lost 2 bases to trimming and J lost 0 bases; unmatched junction nucleotides: 3. Germline lookup yields CDR1 GTSNPN and CDR2 SVGIG (reference sequence).